These 32 T cell receptor beta chains were sequenced from one sample in a study of metastatic and nonmetastatic thyroid tumors. Every patient was untreated before thyroid surgery. MiXCR was used by TCRdb to re-call the PCR reads. The repertoire holds roughly 65,000 clones, with approximately 14% as singletons. The sequenced sample consisted of blood. These receptors came from a male donor with papillary thyroid cancer or a benign thyroid nodule (not recorded which). Some clones in this sample may be carry-over from other donors' samples.

This clone was found many times. This chain joins TRBV5-8 and TRBJ1-2; D remains unclear. The CDR3 contains 15 residues. Trimming pared 1 base from V and 4 bases from J, leaving 14 bases between. The germline CDR1 and CDR2 sequences are SGHTS and YDEGEE. CDR3 coding DNA: TGTGCCAGCAGCTTGTTTGTCAGGCGAGCCTATGGCTACACCTTC. Its protein is CASSLFVRRAYGYTF. The variable domain in full, with the rest retrieved from reference TRBV5-8 and TRBJ1-2, is EAGVTQSPTHLIKTRGQQATLRCSPISGHTSVYWYQQALGLGLQFLLWYDEGEERNRGNFPPRFSGRQFPNYSSELNVNALELEDSALYLCASSLFVRRAYGYTFGSGTRLTVV.

This clone appeared many times. Different DNA sequences within this sample yield the same CDR3. The chain combines TRBV12-3 or TRBV12-4 with TRBJ2-3; D is tentatively TRBD1 or TRBD2 (5 bases each). CDR3 length equals 13 residues. V was clipped by 5 bases and J by 5 bases, with 11 bases between them. CDR3 sequence: CASSLGDLDTQYF. CDR3 sequence (DNA): TGTGCCAGCAGTCTTGGGGACCTAGATACGCAGTATTTT.

This clone was recorded many times. For the CDR3, the DNA is TGTGCCAGCAGCTTGGTAGGGTTAAATCAGCCCCAGCATTTT. It codes for CASSLVGLNQPQHF. The chain joins TRBV7-9 to TRBJ1-5; D gene uncertain. The CDR3 consists of 14 residues. The germline CDR1 and CDR2 sequences are SEHNR and FQNEAQ (reference sequence). Trimming removed 3 bases from V and 4 bases from J, with 10 bases in between.

This clone was counted ten times or more. The V gene is TRBV7-2, the J gene TRBJ2-5; D uncertain. CDR1 and CDR2 (germline): SGHTA, FQGNSA. V was clipped by 6 bases and J by 0 bases, with 8 bases between them. This CDR3 comprises 13 residues. In nucleotides, the CDR3 is TGTGCCAGCAGGGAGTACTACCAAGAGACCCAGTACTTC. As protein: CASREYYQETQYF.

A few counts support this clone. A much larger clone sits a single nucleotide away, making a read error possible. The chain uses TRBV25-1 and TRBJ2-3; D may be TRBD2 (5 bases). Germline CDR1 is MGHDK and CDR2 is SYGVNS. The CDR3 loop spans 14 amino acids. Trimming left V 5 bases short and J 4 bases short, with 13 bases between. CDR3 region: CASSNWGDADTQYF. CDR3 coding DNA: TGTGCCAGCAGTAATTGGGGAGACGCAGATACGCAGTATTTT.

The chain links TRBV2 to TRBJ2-5, with a tentative D call TRBD2 (6 bases). Germline-derived CDR1 and CDR2 are SNHLY and FYNNEI. The V end was cut by 5 bases, the J end by 0 bases, with 13 bases between. CDR3 length: 15 amino acids. The CDR3 nucleotides are TGTGCCAGCAGTACTAGCTCTACGTACCAAGAGACCCAGTACTTC. Protein product: CASSTSSTYQETQYF. The full variable domain, rest sourced from reference TRBV2 and TRBJ2-5, is EPEVTQTPSHQVTQMGQEVILRCVPISNHLYFYWYRQILGQKVEFLVSFYNNEISEKSEIFDDQFSVERPDGSNFTLKIRSTKLEDSAMYFCASSTSSTYQETQYFGPGTRLLVL.

In its sample, this clone was seen many times. This chain connects TRBV18 to TRBJ2-6, with D uncertain. Trimming removed 4 bases at V and 3 bases at J, with 4 bases between. This CDR3 is 13 amino acids long. The germline gives CDR1 KGHSH, CDR2 LQKENI. CDR3 coding DNA: TGTGCCAGCTCACTGGGTGGGGCCAACGTCCTGACTTTC. This translates into CASSLGGANVLTF.

This clone has ten or more counts. The rearrangement uses TRBV28 and TRBJ1-2, with a tentative D call TRBD1 (6 bases). This CDR3 has 15 residues. From germline, CDR1 is MDHEN and CDR2 SYDVKM. Trimming stripped 6 bases from V and 7 bases from J, with 21 bases between. The CDR3: CASSKYGGGAGGYTF. As DNA, the CDR3 is TGTGCCAGCAGCAAGTACGGGGGCGGTGCTGGTGGCTACACCTTC.

This clone has ten or more counts. The chain uses TRBV13 and TRBJ1-1; perhaps TRBD1 as D (6 bases). Per the germline V gene, CDR1 is PRHDT and CDR2 is FYEKMQ (reference sequence). Trimming stripped 5 bases from V and 2 bases from J, with 9 bases between. This CDR3 comprises 13 residues. CDR3 nucleotides: TGTGCCAGCAGCAGGGACACAAACACTGAAGCTTTCTTT. Amino acids: CASSRDTNTEAFF.

The sample holds many counts of this clone. This chain links TRBV5-5 with TRBJ2-3; D may be TRBD2 (5 bases). Trimming cost V 4 bases and J 4 bases, with 10 bases left between them. CDR3 length: 13 amino acids. Per the germline V gene, CDR1 is SGHKS and CDR2 is YYEKEE (reference sequence). Here the CDR3 reads CASSPKEADTQYF. The CDR3 DNA reads as TGTGCCAGCAGCCCGAAGGAGGCAGATACGCAGTATTTT.

This clone was seen repeatedly, ten times or more. This CDR3 is missing its conserved last phenylalanine or tryptophan, likely due to a read error. No DNA is shown, since the ends of the CDR3 on it are uncertain; the CDR3 is the one TCRdb lists. This sample also contains other DNA sequences that code for the same CDR3. The chain combines TRBV6-1 with TRBJ2-5; the table's D call of TRBD2 was not tested on the DNA. The CDR3 is 13 amino acids in total, end residues counted. Germline values: CDR1 MNHNS, CDR2 SASEGT. This CDR3 is CASSFYQPGLAKL.

The sample holds many counts of this clone. At the DNA level, this CDR3 is encoded by other sequences in the same sample as well. This chain links TRBV19 with TRBJ2-5, with D perhaps TRBD2 (5 bases). Germline V CDR1 and CDR2: LNHDA, SQIVND (reference sequence). Trimming removed 4 bases at V and 9 bases at J, with 15 bases between. CDR3 length: 13 residues. The CDR3 spells CASSRTSEEAQYF. The CDR3 DNA is TGTGCCAGTAGTAGAACTTCCGAGGAGGCCCAGTACTTC.

There are many counts of this clone. The chain recombines TRBV5-1 with TRBJ2-2, with 7 nucleotides matching TRBD2. Germline CDR1 is SGHRS and CDR2 is YFSETQ. This CDR3 is 16 amino acids long. Trimming removed 2 bases from V and 2 bases from J; junction bases left unmatched: 6. The CDR3 coding sequence is TGCGCCAGCAGCTTCGGGCTAGCGGATAACACCGGGGAGCTGTTTTTT. It yields the protein CASSFGLADNTGELFF.

This clone has at least ten counts. CDR3 nucleotides: TGTGCCAGCAGTGGGCCTCAACAGGGACCAAAATTTGAAGCTTTCTTT. Its protein is CASSGPQQGPKFEAFF. J is TRBJ1-1 and V is TRBV6-1, with D perhaps TRBD1 (6 bases). CDR1 MNHNS and CDR2 SASEGT come from the germline V gene. V lost 4 bases and J 7 bases, leaving 22 bases between the germline ends. The CDR3 is made up of 16 amino acids.

The table lists this clone with many counts. The V gene is TRBV29-1, the J gene TRBJ1-4, with unresolved D. Trimming removed 5 bases from V and 8 bases from J, with 15 bases in between. The CDR3 is made up of 13 amino acids. Germline V gene lookup returns CDR1 SQVTM and CDR2 ANQGSEA. The CDR3 loop is CSVWTERKEKLFF. The DNA for the CDR3 is TGCAGCGTTTGGACCGAGAGAAAGGAAAAACTGTTTTTT.

This clone was seen only a few times. The chain carries TRBV6-5 and TRBJ2-1; D not resolved. The CDR3 has 16 amino acids. Trimming removed 2 bases at V and 0 bases at J, with 11 bases between. In germline, CDR1 is MNHEY, CDR2 SVGAGI. In nucleotides, the CDR3 is TGTGCCAGCAGTTACCTTGTACTGCCCTCCTACAATGAGCAGTTCTTC. Its protein is CASSYLVLPSYNEQFF.

This clone occurred many times. This chain links TRBV29-1 with TRBJ2-2; weak D call: TRBD1 (6 bases). V lost 5 bases, J lost 0 bases, and 10 bases lay in between. CDR3 length equals 14 residues. Germline assignment: CDR1 SQVTM and CDR2 ANQGSEA. This CDR3 is CSVTGTTNTGELFF. The CDR3 bases are TGCAGCGTTACCGGGACAACGAACACCGGGGAGCTGTTTTTT.

This clone has a count of ten or more. J is TRBJ2-3 and V is TRBV18, with 8 positions matching TRBD2. Trimming took 3 bases from V and 3 from J; bases not matched to a gene: 5. The CDR3 runs to 15 residues. Germline V gene lookup returns CDR1 KGHSH and CDR2 LQKENI. The CDR3, as DNA: TGTGCCAGCTCACCTCTACGGGAGGGGACAGATACGCAGTATTTT. It codes for CASSPLREGTDTQYF.

Many counts were recorded for this clone. The V gene is TRBV7-9, the J gene TRBJ1-2, with a tentative D call TRBD1 (6 bases). The CDR3 consists of 15 residues. Germline CDR1 reads SEHNR; CDR2 reads FQNEAQ (reference sequence). Trimming took 5 bases from V and 4 from J, leaving 17 bases between them. The CDR3 region is CASSARQEQFYGYTF. Written as DNA, the CDR3 is TGTGCCAGCAGCGCACGACAGGAGCAGTTCTATGGCTACACCTTC.

This clone was found many times. V is TRBV18 and J is TRBJ1-1, with 9 bases aligning to TRBD1. The CDR3 spans 14 residues. Trimming took 2 bases from V and 4 from J; bases not matched to a gene: 2. Per germline, CDR1 KGHSH and CDR2 LQKENI. The CDR3 region has the DNA TGTGCCAGCTCACCAACACAGGGGGCCACTGAAGCTTTCTTT. Encoded protein: CASSPTQGATEAFF.

This clone was found many times. This chain joins TRBV29-1 and TRBJ1-1, with no clear D. This CDR3 is 12 amino acids long. The V end was cut by 1 base, the J end by 2 bases, with 5 bases between. CDR1 and CDR2 (germline): SQVTM, ANQGSEA. The CDR3 loop is CSVEGVNTEAFF. The CDR3 DNA sequence: TGCAGCGTTGAAGGGGTAAACACTGAAGCTTTCTTT.

The chain carries TRBV11-2 and TRBJ2-7, with 7 nucleotides matching TRBD1. With V trimmed by 4 bases and J by 3 bases, 9 bases remained unmatched. Germline-derived CDR1 and CDR2 are SGHAT and FQNNGV. CDR3 length equals 15 residues. The CDR3 loop reads CASSSLRTGNYEQYF. The CDR3 DNA sequence: TGTGCCAGCAGCTCCCTAAGGACAGGAAACTACGAGCAGTACTTC. Full variable domain (missing parts from reference TRBV11-2 and TRBJ2-7): EAGVAQSPRYKIIEKRQSVAFWCNPISGHATLYWYQQILGQGPKLLIQFQNNGVVDDSQLPKDRFSAERLKGVDSTLKIQPAKLEDSAVYLCASSSLRTGNYEQYFGPGTRLTVT.

This clone was picked up many times. Within the sample, other DNA sequences also encode this same CDR3. V and J are TRBV6-5 and TRBJ1-1; no firm D call. The CDR3 runs to 11 residues. V was pared by 2 bases and J by 7 bases, with 5 bases between. CDR1 is MNHEY, CDR2 SVGAGI, per germline. CDR3 loop: CASSYVSEAFF. DNA for the CDR3: TGTGCCAGCAGTTACGTCAGTGAAGCTTTCTTT.

This clone was picked up many times. V usage is TRBV6-1 and J usage is TRBJ1-4; TRBD1 matches at 8 bases. Germline V gene lookup returns CDR1 MNHNS and CDR2 SASEGT. The CDR3 consists of 15 residues. Losses at the gene ends were 10 bases for V and 2 bases for J; bases not matched to a gene: 9. The CDR3 DNA sequence: TGTGCCACCCCTGGGGACAGGCTTACTAATGAAAAACTGTTTTTT. Translating it yields CATPGDRLTNEKLFF.

This clone was observed a few times. The chain joins TRBV27 to TRBJ1-5; possibly TRBD1 for D (5 bases). CDR3 length: 14 residues. V was cut by 6 bases and J by 1 base, with 10 bases left in between. Germline CDR1 is MNHEY and CDR2 is SMNVEV (reference sequence). The CDR3 loop is CASSLEGSNQPQHF. CDR3 DNA sequence: TGTGCCAGCAGCTTGGAGGGGAGCAATCAGCCCCAGCATTTT.

This clone was observed at least ten times. The chain employs TRBV7-3 and TRBJ1-1; TRBD1 matches at 7 bases. The CDR3 is 14 amino acids. J lost 8 bases, V lost 4 bases, and 10 bases had no gene match. The germline CDR1 and CDR2 sequences are SGHTA and FQGTGA. The CDR3 DNA is TGTGCCAGCAGCTCAGACGCGGAGGGGGCAGAAGCTTTCTTT. Its translation is CASSSDAEGAEAFF.

The sample holds many counts of this clone. The chain links TRBV29-1 to TRBJ2-2; D possibly corresponds to TRBD2 (5 bases). Trimming took 6 bases from V and 4 from J, leaving 12 bases between them. Germline V lookup: CDR1 SQVTM, CDR2 ANQGSEA. The CDR3 totals 13 residues. CDR3 protein: CSVDGRGTGELFF. Written as DNA, the CDR3 is TGCAGCGTGGATGGCCGGGGCACCGGGGAGCTGTTTTTT.

The chain carries TRBV7-6 and TRBJ2-7, with a weak D call TRBD2 (5 bases). Germline V lookup: CDR1 SGHVS, CDR2 FNYEAQ. Deletions cut 5 bases from V and 0 bases from J, with 11 bases between. The CDR3 covers 14 residues. The CDR3 here is CASSITGDSYEQYF. CDR3 DNA sequence: TGTGCCAGCAGCATCACCGGGGACTCCTACGAGCAGTACTTC.

This clone was recorded many times. The rearrangement links TRBV4-1 to TRBJ1-5; weak D call: TRBD1 (5 bases). Per germline, CDR1 MGHRA and CDR2 YSYEKL. Between the trimmed V and J ends, which lost 0 bases and 5 bases, there was a span of 11 bases. The CDR3 extends over 15 amino acids. CDR3 sequence: CASSQDGALYQPQHF. The CDR3 nucleotides read TGCGCCAGCAGCCAAGATGGGGCTCTCTATCAGCCCCAGCATTTT.

About this clone: The junction does not match germline at one end; this may be a read error. The chain combines TRBV6-2 or TRBV6-3 with TRBJ2-1, with a weak D call TRBD2 (5 bases). Germline assignment: CDR1 MNHEY and CDR2 SVGEGT. The CDR3 has 16 residues. This chain's CDR3 is CAGSSEDCSSYNEQFF. Here the CDR3 DNA reads TGTGCCGGCAGTTCCGAGGACTGTAGCTCCTACAATGAGCAGTTCTTC.

This clone was seen ten or more times. DNA for the CDR3: TGTGCCAGCAGCCCAGTGAACACCGGGGAGCTGTTTTTT. This gives the protein CASSPVNTGELFF. J is TRBJ2-2 and V is TRBV7-3; no clear D. The CDR3 loop spans 13 amino acids. Germline V gene lookup returns CDR1 SGHTA and CDR2 FQGTGA. The ends were cut back, 5 bases at V and 1 base at J, with 5 bases in the middle. Variable domain in full (rest from reference TRBV7-3 and TRBJ2-2): GAGVSQTPSNKVTEKGKYVELRCDPISGHTALYWYRQSLGQGPEFLIYFQGTGAADDSGLPNDRFFAVRPEGSVSTLKIQRTERGDSAVYLCASSPVNTGELFFGEGSRLTVL.

This clone was seen at least ten times. J is TRBJ2-6 and V is TRBV12-3 or TRBV12-4; no clear D. CDR3 length: 16 residues. V gave up 8 bases and J gave up 0 bases, with 14 bases separating them. The CDR3 nucleotides read TGTGCCAGCGGCCATCCACTCAGCTCTGGGGCCAACGTCCTGACTTTC. This gives the protein CASGHPLSSGANVLTF.